The 8 T cell receptor beta chains given below trace back to one sample, sequenced in a study of blood T cell repertoires in COVID-19. The data were produced by immunoSEQ multiplex PCR, yet TCRdb's version contains in-frame clones alone and is incomplete. The sample contains roughly 190,000 clones, over 75% of which appear only once. Material for sequencing was peripheral blood. The receptors originated from a man aged 50-60 years with acute or convalescent COVID-19.

The J gene is TRBJ2-1, the V gene TRBV4-3, with 10 bases aligning to TRBD2. The CDR3 totals 15 residues. Unmatched junction bases numbered 6, after V lost 2 bases and J lost 8 bases. The germline gives CDR1 LGHNA, CDR2 YSLEER. CDR3 amino acids: CASSQSGTSEDEQFF. CDR3 nucleotide sequence: TGCGCCAGCAGCCAATCCGGGACTAGCGAGGATGAGCAGTTCTTC.

The DNA for the CDR3 is TGTGCCAGCAGCTTAGCAGGGGGCGTTGAGACCCAGTACTTC. It translates to CASSLAGGVETQYF. The V gene is TRBV7-7, the J gene TRBJ2-5; 7 nucleotides agree with TRBD1. This CDR3 comprises 14 residues. The V and J ends lost 0 bases and 5 bases, in that order; junction bases with no gene match: 3. Germline V gene lookup returns CDR1 SSHAT and CDR2 FNYEAQ (reference sequence).

The rearrangement links TRBV7-2 to TRBJ2-1, with a tentative D call TRBD2 (6 bases). The CDR3 covers 16 residues. Trimming took 3 bases from V and 4 from J, leaving 16 bases between them. Germline loops: CDR1 SGHTA, CDR2 FQGNSA. The CDR3 coding sequence is TGTGCCAGCAGCTTGGTGGCCTCCGGAGGGTACAATGAGCAGTTCTTC. It is translated as CASSLVASGGYNEQFF. The full variable domain, with the rest looked up from reference TRBV7-2 and TRBJ2-1, is GAGVSQSPSNKVTEKGKDVELRCDPISGHTALYWYRQSLGQGLEFLIYFQGNSAPDKSGLPSDRFSAERTGGSVSTLTIQRTQQEDSAVYLCASSLVASGGYNEQFFGPGTRLTVL.

V is TRBV2 and J is TRBJ1-4; D unresolved. Germline CDR1 reads SNHLY; CDR2 reads FYNNEI. This CDR3 has 12 residues. V was shortened by 7 bases and J by 5 bases, with 8 bases between the two germline ends. CDR3 loop: CASTEVNEKLFF. In nucleotides, the CDR3 is TGTGCCAGCACGGAGGTGAATGAAAAACTGTTTTTT.

The chain couples TRBV19 to TRBJ2-1, with TRBD2 matching 7 bases. The CDR3 is 15 residues long. With 6 bases clipped from V and 0 bases from J, the junction kept 5 bases outside the gene matches. The germline CDR1 and CDR2 sequences are LNHDA and SQIVND (reference sequence). This chain's CDR3 is CASRPRDYSYNEQFF. DNA of the CDR3: TGTGCCAGTAGGCCGAGGGACTACTCCTACAATGAGCAGTTCTTC.

The J gene is TRBJ2-1, the V gene TRBV5-1, with TRBD2 matching over 8 bases. CDR3 length: 16 amino acids. Germline loops: CDR1 SGHRS, CDR2 YFSETQ. V trimming: 1 base; J trimming: 6 bases; junction bases outside the gene matches: 9. As DNA, the CDR3 is TGCGCCAGCAGCTTGTCAGGGACTAGTCCTTTCAATGAGCAGTTCTTC. Residues: CASSLSGTSPFNEQFF.

This clone is a singleton in its sample. This sequence joins TRBV19 and TRBJ2-1, with TRBD1 matching 7 bases. There are 15 residues in the CDR3. CDR1 and CDR2 (germline): LNHDA, SQIVND (reference sequence). V lost 0 bases, J lost 7 bases, and 6 bases stayed unmatched. The CDR3 protein is CASSIEARGLNEQFF. CDR3 DNA sequence: TGTGCCAGTAGTATAGAGGCCAGGGGGTTAAATGAGCAGTTCTTC.

CDR3 DNA sequence: TGTGCCATCAGTGAGGGGGGGGACTATGGCTACACCTTC. It is translated as CAISEGGDYGYTF. The chain has TRBV10-3 and TRBJ1-2, with D possibly being TRBD1 (5 bases). Germline loops: CDR1 ENHRY, CDR2 SYGVKD. The CDR3 totals 13 residues. V lost 2 bases and J 3 bases, leaving 7 bases between the germline ends.